These 6 T cell receptor beta chains were all obtained from the same sample, sequenced in a study of T-cell reconstitution after alpha-beta-depleted transplantation in children. The TCRbeta library was prepared with unique molecular identifiers. One entry per CDR3 protein, called by TCRdb with MiXCR from the PCR reads. The data show approximately 500,000 distinct CDR3 sequences, roughly a tenth seen once. The sample here was PBMCs, taken before TCRalphabeta/CD19-depleted stem cell transplant. Receptors originate from a child aged 2-9 years with inherited bone marrow failure, due to receive a stem cell transplant.

This clonotype was counted ten times or more. The V and J genes are TRBV29-1 and TRBJ2-1, with 7 positions matching TRBD1. The CDR3 loop spans 14 amino acids. V lost 1 base to trimming and J lost 8 bases; unmatched junction nucleotides: 8. CDR1 is SQVTM, CDR2 ANQGSEA, per germline. The CDR3 DNA follows: TGCAGCGTTGAAGCTGGCAGGGGGTATCATGAGCAGTTCTTC. Its translation: CSVEAGRGYHEQFF.

There are a few counts of this clonotype. V usage is TRBV7-2 and J usage is TRBJ1-5, with TRBD1 matching over 10 bases. The V segment lost 2 bases and the J segment 4 bases; nucleotides outside the gene matches: 2. Germline CDR1 reads SGHTA; CDR2 reads FQGNSA. The CDR3 runs 15 residues. CDR3 DNA: TGTGCCAGCAGCTTAAGGACAGGGGGAAATCAGCCCCAGCATTTT. Amino acid sequence: CASSLRTGGNQPQHF. The full variable domain, with the rest looked up from reference TRBV7-2 and TRBJ1-5, is GAGVSQSPSNKVTEKGKDVELRCDPISGHTALYWYRQSLGQGLEFLIYFQGNSAPDKSGLPSDRFSAERTGGSVSTLTIQRTQQEDSAVYLCASSLRTGGNQPQHFGDGTRLSIL.

This clonotype was seen repeatedly, ten times or more. The V call is TRBV5-6, the J call TRBJ1-4; D may be TRBD1 (6 bases). The CDR3 sequence is 15 residues long. V was shortened by 5 bases and J by 3 bases, with 14 bases between the two germline ends. CDR1 SGHDT and CDR2 YYEEEE come from the germline V gene. Here the CDR3 DNA reads TGTGCCAGCAGTCAAATCAGGGGCTCTAATGAAAAACTGTTTTTT. Its protein is CASSQIRGSNEKLFF. The full variable domain, in which reference TRBV5-6 and TRBJ1-4 provide the parts outside the CDR3, is DAGVTQSPTHLIKTRGQQVTLRCSPKSGHDTVSWYQQALGQGPQFIFQYYEEEERQRGNFPDRFSGHQFPNYSSELNVNALLLGDSALYLCASSQIRGSNEKLFFGSGTQLSVL.

The count of this clonotype is one. This rearrangement joins TRBV4-3 to TRBJ1-2, with no clear D. Germline values: CDR1 LGHNA, CDR2 YSLEER. The CDR3 is made up of 15 amino acids. V gave up 1 base and J gave up 8 bases, with 17 bases separating them. In DNA, the CDR3 is TGCGCCAGCAGCCAAGGAGAGGCCCAACCGTTAGGCTACACCTTC. Translated: CASSQGEAQPLGYTF.

The CDR3 spells CASSLTDSLNTEAFF. CDR3 coding DNA: TGTGCCAGCAGCCTGACGGACAGTCTGAACACTGAAGCTTTCTTT. The V and J genes are TRBV7-9 and TRBJ1-1, with D possibly TRBD1 on 6 matching bases. The CDR3 is made up of 15 amino acids. The V and J ends lost 5 bases and 0 bases respectively, with 13 bases between them. Per the germline V gene, CDR1 is SEHNR and CDR2 is FQNEAQ (reference sequence).

This clonotype has at least ten counts. The chain combines TRBV7-9 with TRBJ2-2; 8 bases are shared with TRBD2. Germline CDR1 is SEHNR and CDR2 is FQNEAQ (reference sequence). V was clipped by 5 bases and J by 4 bases; unmatched bases: 12. The CDR3 runs to 17 residues. CDR3 in amino acids: CASSPNPGLGPTGELFF. The DNA for the CDR3 is TGTGCCAGCAGCCCAAACCCGGGACTAGGTCCCACCGGGGAGCTGTTTTTT.